The 24 T cell receptor beta chains below all came from one sample that was sequenced in a study of T cells expressing NK-cell markers. No DNA is given; TCRdb re-called the 5' RACE reads and lists each CDR3 protein once. The sample table includes 150,000 to 180,000 distinct CDR3 sequences. Sequencing was done on a sample of blood T cells: a sorted CD56 or NKG2C T cell subset, CD4+ or CD8+ T cells, or bulk PBMC T cells (not recorded which). The origin of the receptors is a woman aged 45-65 years in good health.

V usage is TRBV12-3 or TRBV12-4 and J usage is TRBJ2-2. This CDR3 has 12 amino acids. This CDR3 is CASSFSGGELFF.

Here the CDR3 reads CASIYLGTGDTDTQYF. This sequence joins TRBV7-9 and TRBJ2-3; TCRdb designates TRBD1, a call that cannot be tested without DNA. The CDR3 spans 16 residues. CDR1 and CDR2 from the germline V gene are SEHNR and FQNEAQ (reference sequence).

This chain joins TRBV6-4 and TRBJ2-3; TCRdb proposes TRBD1, but this gene call is untestable without DNA. The CDR3 spans 13 residues. Germline values: CDR1 MRHNA, CDR2 SNTAGT. The CDR3 loop reads CASSDSAQGDQYF.

The genes are TRBV12-3 or TRBV12-4 and TRBJ2-1; checking the TCRdb D call of TRBD1 is not possible without DNA. The CDR3 has 14 residues. The CDR3: CASRAGTGDNEQFF.

The J gene is TRBJ2-1, the V gene TRBV27; the TRBD2 assignment by TCRdb is unverifiable without DNA. Germline V gene data show CDR1 as MNHEY and CDR2 as SMNVEV (reference sequence). The CDR3 is 17 amino acids. This CDR3 is CASSALLAGGPNNEQFF.

This chain links TRBV13 with TRBJ1-5. The CDR3 is 15 amino acids. In germline, CDR1 is PRHDT, CDR2 FYEKMQ (reference sequence). CDR3 sequence: CASSLGRVSNQPQHF. The variable domain in full, completed from reference TRBV13 and TRBJ1-5, reads AAGVIQSPRHLIKEKRETATLKCYPIPRHDTVYWYQQGPGQDPQFLISFYEKMQSDKGSIPDRFSAQQFSDYHSELNMSSLELGDSALYFCASSLGRVSNQPQHFGDGTRLSIL.

This sequence joins TRBV28 and TRBJ1-1. The germline V gene encodes CDR1 MDHEN and CDR2 SYDVKM. This CDR3 region has 13 residues. This chain's CDR3 is CASSLRARRGAFF.

The chain employs TRBV9 and TRBJ2-7; TCRdb gives TRBD2 as the D gene, but with no DNA this cannot be confirmed. From germline, CDR1 is SGDLS and CDR2 YYNGEE. This CDR3 comprises 16 residues. CDR3: CASSVAIAGGTYEQYF.

The chain is built from TRBV27 and TRBJ1-1. CDR3 size: 14 residues. CDR1 MNHEY and CDR2 SMNVEV come from the germline V gene (reference sequence). This chain's CDR3 is CASKSPGPNTEAFF.

The chain combines TRBV13 with TRBJ2-3. This CDR3 spans 12 amino acids. Germline V gene lookup returns CDR1 PRHDT and CDR2 FYEKMQ (reference sequence). CDR3 in amino acids: CASSGVADTQYF.

The chain is built from TRBV4-1 and TRBJ2-7; TCRdb names TRBD1, which stays unverified in the absence of DNA. The CDR3 totals 17 residues. CDR1 and CDR2 (germline): MGHRA, YSYEKL. The CDR3 loop reads CASSQGESGTGLYEQYF.

The rearrangement uses TRBV3-1 and TRBJ2-5. The CDR3 loop spans 12 amino acids. The germline gives CDR1 LGHDT, CDR2 YNNKEL (reference sequence). The CDR3 loop reads CASSQPPETQYF.

The V gene is TRBV3-1, the J gene TRBJ1-3. This CDR3 comprises 15 residues. CDR1 LGHDT and CDR2 YNNKEL come from the germline V gene (reference sequence). The CDR3 sequence is CASSQESDSGNTIYF.

This CDR3 is CASSAGLTEAFF. This chain connects TRBV2 to TRBJ1-1. The V gene's germline CDR1 is SNHLY and CDR2 FYNNEI. The CDR3 consists of 12 residues.

The rearrangement joins TRBV5-6 to TRBJ2-5; TCRdb's D call of TRBD2 is untestable without DNA. Germline V gives CDR1 SGHDT, CDR2 YYEEEE. The CDR3 length is 16 residues. CDR3 in amino acids: CASRSGLAVRRETQYF.

The genes are TRBV7-9 and TRBJ2-3; TCRdb picks TRBD2, but there is no DNA to check that call. The length of the CDR3 is 16 residues. The V gene's germline CDR1 is SEHNR and CDR2 FQNEAQ (reference sequence). The CDR3 sequence: CASSSDTSGSTDTQYF.

The chain combines TRBV18 with TRBJ1-2; TCRdb proposes TRBD1, but this gene call is untestable without DNA. Germline V gives CDR1 KGHSH, CDR2 LQKENI. The length of the CDR3 is 15 residues. CDR3 sequence reads: CASSPMSRDSYGYTF.

This chain connects TRBV6-2 or TRBV6-3 to TRBJ2-1. The CDR3 spans 14 residues. CDR1 MNHEY and CDR2 SVGEGT come from the germline V gene. CDR3 protein: CASQSGRAYNEQFF.

This rearrangement joins TRBV27 to TRBJ1-6; the D call from TCRdb, TRBD1, cannot be confirmed without DNA. This CDR3 comprises 15 residues. Germline lookup yields CDR1 MNHEY and CDR2 SMNVEV (reference sequence). Here the CDR3 reads CASSLSTGGGSPLHF.

The chain couples TRBV27 to TRBJ2-1. This CDR3 region has 13 residues. Germline values: CDR1 MNHEY, CDR2 SMNVEV (reference sequence). CDR3 sequence reads: CASRTIRGNEQFF.

This chain links TRBV10-3 with TRBJ2-3; the D call from TCRdb, TRBD2, cannot be confirmed without DNA. CDR1 is ENHRY, CDR2 SYGVKD, per germline. The CDR3 runs to 14 residues. The CDR3: CAISLTSPADTQYF.

According to its frequency, this clonotype is large. The CDR3 sequence is CASSPPGQGISGANVLTF. V gene TRBV4-1 combines with J gene TRBJ2-6; TCRdb designates TRBD1, a call that cannot be tested without DNA. In germline, CDR1 is MGHRA, CDR2 YSYEKL. The CDR3 extends over 18 amino acids.

CDR3 sequence: CASRGGLYEQYF. V gene TRBV6-6 combines with J gene TRBJ2-7; TCRdb returns TRBD2, unconfirmable since there is no DNA. The CDR3 contains 12 residues. Germline V gene lookup returns CDR1 MNHNY and CDR2 SVGAGI (reference sequence).

The V and J genes are TRBV15 and TRBJ2-5. The CDR3 sequence is 17 residues long. Per the germline V gene, CDR1 is LNHNV and CDR2 is YYDKDF (reference sequence). The CDR3 spells CATTSSLSIDGLETQYF.